This T cell receptor beta chain derives from a study of cytomegalovirus exposure and HLA in healthy donors. The germline V gene encodes CDR1 GTSNPN and CDR2 SVGIG (reference sequence). The length of the CDR3 is 12 residues. Trimming took 5 bases from V and 2 from J, leaving 8 bases between them. Whole-study results and caveats: Analysis performed later found roughly 17,000 TCR beta sequences associated with HLA alleles at 0.05 false discovery rate. The authors reported that TCR beta sequences could predict HLA-A and HLA-B alleles. These predictions were accurate for most subjects in the first cohort. Excluded: some indistinguishable V segments such as TRBV6-2 and TRBV6-3.

Primers for the PCR totalled 60 Vbeta and 13 Jbeta. Assay: immunoSEQ multiplex PCR; the TCRdb copy retains only in-frame clones and omits some. Counted here are 50,000 to 70,000 clones, approximately 71% occurring once; the ten biggest clones make up 30% to 35%. A word on this clone: Antigen: not known.

The sequenced material came from PBMCs. This chain joins TRBV30 and TRBJ2-3; D gene uncertain. This TCR was sampled from a man aged 35 to 55 in good health and CMV-seropositive. The CDR3 DNA sequence: TGTGCCTGGTCCCGTATCACAGATACGCAGTATTTT. This codes for CAWSRITDTQYF.